A single sample gave rise to the 5 T cell receptor beta chains below, sequenced in a study of blood T cell repertoires in COVID-19. Clones were read by immunoSEQ multiplex PCR, and TCRdb kept only the in-frame ones, dropping some. The sample has 160,000 or so clones; about 87% are singletons. Sequencing was done on a sample of peripheral blood. The receptors come from a woman in her sixties who had recovered from COVID-19.

This clone was seen a few times. V usage is TRBV7-6 and J usage is TRBJ2-2; 10 nucleotides align to TRBD1. From germline, CDR1 is SGHVS and CDR2 FNYEAQ. The CDR3 is 18 residues long. Trimming took 6 bases from V and 0 from J; bases not matched to a gene: 10. DNA of the CDR3: TGTGCCAGCAGTCGACCGGGACAGGGGATCGCGAACACCGGGGAGCTGTTTTTT. Translated, it gives CASSRPGQGIANTGELFF.

The genes are TRBV11-2 and TRBJ1-2; D is possibly TRBD1 (5 bases). V was trimmed by 0 bases and J by 8 bases, leaving 10 bases between them. Germline loops: CDR1 SGHAT, CDR2 FQNNGV. The CDR3 is 13 amino acids. This CDR3 reads CASSLEVGQGYTF. The DNA of the CDR3 is TGTGCCAGCAGCTTAGAGGTGGGGCAGGGCTACACCTTC.

This chain connects TRBV6-6 to TRBJ2-4; 10 bases fit TRBD2. Germline assignment: CDR1 MNHNY and CDR2 SVGAGI (reference sequence). V trimming: 5 bases; J trimming: 1 base; junction bases outside the gene matches: 14. The CDR3 has 19 amino acids. The CDR3 DNA is TGTGCCAGCAGTCCCGGGACTAGCGTACCATTTTGGGCCAAAAACATTCAGTACTTC. Its protein is CASSPGTSVPFWAKNIQYF.

The chain joins TRBV6-5 to TRBJ2-7; D perhaps matches TRBD1 (8 bases). Germline V lookup: CDR1 MNHEY, CDR2 SVGAGI. The V end lost 8 bases, the J end lost 2 bases, and 19 bases lay between the germline ends. This CDR3 has 15 amino acids. CDR3 amino acids: CASSLQGGIPYEQYF. In DNA form, the CDR3 reads TGTGCCAGCTCTCTACAGGGGGGGATTCCCTACGAGCAGTACTTC.

The chain recombines TRBV20-1 with TRBJ2-7, with D perhaps matching TRBD2 (5 bases). V gave up 3 bases and J gave up 3 bases, with 9 bases separating them. Looked up from germline, CDR1 is DFQATT and CDR2 is SNEGSKA (reference sequence). The CDR3 contains 12 residues. This CDR3 is CSASPDYYEQYF. The DNA for the CDR3 is TGCAGTGCTAGTCCAGACTACTACGAGCAGTACTTC.